This T cell receptor (beta chain) was recovered during a study of monozygotic twins with inflammatory bowel disease. Findings and limits, study-wide: By inverse Simpson index, TCRbeta diversity was lower in IBD patients than in healthy co-twins. Clonotypes shared with others were fewer in IBD patients than in healthy twins, especially with disease activity.

Across eight separate reactions for each sample, cDNA was made. The template switching step added UMIs that contained a 6-nucleotide sample barcode. TCRdb re-called the 5' RACE reads; one entry per CDR3 protein, DNA not given. The table for this sample gives a few hundred thousand distinct CDR3 sequences. In the case of this clonotype: Its antigen remains unknown.

Germline loops: CDR1 SGHVS, CDR2 FNYEAQ. CDR3 length equals 16 residues. J is TRBJ2-2 and V is TRBV7-6; the TCRdb D gene call, TRBD1, has no DNA to confirm it. The specimen was blood. The sequence derives from a human donor with ulcerative colitis or Crohn's disease, or a healthy co-twin of an affected twin (not recorded which). CDR3 residues: CASSTSTGSPTGELFF.